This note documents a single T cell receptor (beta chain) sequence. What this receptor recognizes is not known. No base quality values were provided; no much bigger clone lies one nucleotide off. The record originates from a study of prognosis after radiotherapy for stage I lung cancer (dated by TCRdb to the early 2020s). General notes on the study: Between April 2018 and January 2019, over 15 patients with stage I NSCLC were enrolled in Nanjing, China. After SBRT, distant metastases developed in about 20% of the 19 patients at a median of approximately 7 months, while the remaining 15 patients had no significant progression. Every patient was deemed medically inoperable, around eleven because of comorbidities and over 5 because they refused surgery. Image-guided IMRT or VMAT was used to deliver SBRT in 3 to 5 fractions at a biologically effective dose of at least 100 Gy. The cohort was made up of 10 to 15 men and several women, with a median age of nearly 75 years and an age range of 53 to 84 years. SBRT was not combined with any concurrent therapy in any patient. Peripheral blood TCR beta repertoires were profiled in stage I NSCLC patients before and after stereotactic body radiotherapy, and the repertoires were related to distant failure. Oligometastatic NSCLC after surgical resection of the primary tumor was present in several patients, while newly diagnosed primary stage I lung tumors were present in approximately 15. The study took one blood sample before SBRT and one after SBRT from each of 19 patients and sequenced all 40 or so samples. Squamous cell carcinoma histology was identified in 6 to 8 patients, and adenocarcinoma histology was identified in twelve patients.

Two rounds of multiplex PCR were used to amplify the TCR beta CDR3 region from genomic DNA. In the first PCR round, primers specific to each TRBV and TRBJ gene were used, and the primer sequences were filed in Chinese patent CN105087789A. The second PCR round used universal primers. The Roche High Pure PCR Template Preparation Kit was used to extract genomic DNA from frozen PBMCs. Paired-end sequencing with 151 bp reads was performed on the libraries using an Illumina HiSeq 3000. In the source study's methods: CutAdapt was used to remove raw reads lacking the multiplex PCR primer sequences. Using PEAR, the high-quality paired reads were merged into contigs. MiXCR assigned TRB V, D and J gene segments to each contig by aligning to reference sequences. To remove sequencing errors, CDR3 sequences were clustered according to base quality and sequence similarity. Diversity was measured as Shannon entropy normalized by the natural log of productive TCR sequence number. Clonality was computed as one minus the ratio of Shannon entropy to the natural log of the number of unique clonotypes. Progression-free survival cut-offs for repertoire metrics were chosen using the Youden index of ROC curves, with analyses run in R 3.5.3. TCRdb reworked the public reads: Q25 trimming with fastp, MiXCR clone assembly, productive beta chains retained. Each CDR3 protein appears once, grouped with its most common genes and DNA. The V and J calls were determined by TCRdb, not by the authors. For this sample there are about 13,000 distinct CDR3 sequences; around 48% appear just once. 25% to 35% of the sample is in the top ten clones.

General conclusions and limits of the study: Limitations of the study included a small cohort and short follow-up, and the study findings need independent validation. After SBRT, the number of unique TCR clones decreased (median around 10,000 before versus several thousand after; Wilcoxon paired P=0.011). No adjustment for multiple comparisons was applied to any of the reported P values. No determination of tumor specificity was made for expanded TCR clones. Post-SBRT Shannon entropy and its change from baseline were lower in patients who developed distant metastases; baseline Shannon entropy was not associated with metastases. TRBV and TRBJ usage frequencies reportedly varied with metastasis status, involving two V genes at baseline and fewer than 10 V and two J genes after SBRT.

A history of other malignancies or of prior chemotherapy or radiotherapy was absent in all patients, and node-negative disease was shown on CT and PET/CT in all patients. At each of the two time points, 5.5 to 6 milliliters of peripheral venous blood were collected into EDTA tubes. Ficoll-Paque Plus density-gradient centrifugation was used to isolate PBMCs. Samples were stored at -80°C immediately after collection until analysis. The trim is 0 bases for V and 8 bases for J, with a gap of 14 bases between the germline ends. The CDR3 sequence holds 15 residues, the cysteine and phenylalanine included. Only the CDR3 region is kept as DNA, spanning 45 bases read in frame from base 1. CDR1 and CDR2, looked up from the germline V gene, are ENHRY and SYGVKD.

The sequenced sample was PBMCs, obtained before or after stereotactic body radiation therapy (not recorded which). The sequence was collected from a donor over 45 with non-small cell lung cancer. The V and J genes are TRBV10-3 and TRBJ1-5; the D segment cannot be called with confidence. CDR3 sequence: CAISESNGIREPQHF. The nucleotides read TGTGCCATCAGTGAGTCGAATGGGATCCGGGAGCCCCAGCATTTT.